This T cell receptor beta chain was captured by sequencing in a study of monozygotic twins with inflammatory bowel disease. General study results and limits: Repertoire similarity did not differ between concordant and discordant twins, perhaps due to limited power. No separation of different T cell subtypes was possible.

The CDR3 is made up of 14 amino acids. Germline V gene lookup returns CDR1 SGHTA and CDR2 FQGNSA. Blood, around 2.6 ml, was drawn per donor. To note about this clonotype: The antigen is undetermined.

Nested amplification of TCRalpha and TCRbeta cDNA involved two PCRs of approximately 16 and 10 cycles. After re-calling the 5' RACE reads, TCRdb lists one entry per CDR3 protein, DNA absent. The repertoire table contains around 190,000 distinct CDR3 sequences. This sequence was found in a human donor with ulcerative colitis or Crohn's disease, or a healthy co-twin of an affected twin (not recorded which). The sequenced sample was blood. This chain uses TRBV7-2 with TRBJ2-5; TCRdb returns TRBD1, unconfirmable since there is no DNA. The CDR3 sequence: CASTPSMRVETQYF.